One sample yielded the 15 T cell receptor beta chains listed below, sequenced in a study of blood T cell repertoires in COVID-19. Sequencing used immunoSEQ multiplex PCR; TCRdb keeps in-frame clones, though not all of them. The table shows about 130,000 clones, with roughly 83% occurring only once. The sequencing input was peripheral blood. The receptors here all came from a man aged 55 to 70 with acute or convalescent COVID-19.

V and J are TRBV28 and TRBJ1-2; D gene ambiguous. The CDR3 runs 13 residues. CDR1 MDHEN and CDR2 SYDVKM come from the germline V gene. Trimming pared 2 bases from V and 1 base from J, leaving 5 bases between. The CDR3 region is CASSLGSNYGYTF. The CDR3 region has the DNA TGTGCCAGCAGTTTAGGCAGTAACTATGGCTACACCTTC.

The chain links TRBV19 to TRBJ1-1, with D hard to call. The CDR3 runs 13 residues. Germline V CDR1 and CDR2: LNHDA, SQIVND (reference sequence). V was cut by 5 bases and J by 0 bases, with 7 bases left in between. DNA of the CDR3: TGTGCCAGTAGTGCGATCATGAACACTGAAGCTTTCTTT. Protein product: CASSAIMNTEAFF.

The genes are TRBV7-8 and TRBJ2-5; 9 nucleotides align to TRBD1. V was pared by 4 bases and J by 4 bases, with 4 bases of the junction left unmatched. The CDR3 spans 14 residues. Germline assignment: CDR1 SGHVS and CDR2 FQNEAQ. CDR3 DNA: TGTGCCAGCAGCTCAAGGACAGGGGCAGAGACCCAGTACTTC. Its translation: CASSSRTGAETQYF.

The V call is TRBV9, the J call TRBJ1-6; D unclear. V was pared by 0 bases and J by 10 bases, with 11 bases between. This CDR3 contains 14 residues. The germline gives CDR1 SGDLS, CDR2 YYNGEE. The CDR3 nucleotides read TGTGCCAGCAGCGTAGGGCCACAACGCTCACCCCTCCACTTT. This translates into CASSVGPQRSPLHF.

The chain is built from TRBV5-8 and TRBJ2-3; weak D call: TRBD1 (5 bases). CDR1 is SGHTS and CDR2 is YDEGEE in the germline V gene. The CDR3 totals 18 residues. Trimming pared 1 base from V and 0 bases from J, leaving 18 bases between. Here the CDR3 reads CASSLWRQTLSSTDTQYF. CDR3 nucleotide sequence: TGTGCCAGCAGCTTGTGGAGACAGACCCTTTCTAGCACAGATACGCAGTATTTT. Supplemented by reference TRBV5-8 and TRBJ2-3, the full variable domain reads EAGVTQSPTHLIKTRGQQATLRCSPISGHTSVYWYQQALGLGLQFLLWYDEGEERNRGNFPPRFSGRQFPNYSSELNVNALELEDSALYLCASSLWRQTLSSTDTQYFGPGTRLTVL.

This chain uses TRBV3-1 (or the pseudogene TRBV3-2) with TRBJ2-5; D is possibly TRBD2 (5 bases). The CDR3 covers 15 residues. Germline values: CDR1 LGHDT, CDR2 YNNKEL (reference sequence). The ends were cut back, 0 bases at V and 5 bases at J, with 13 bases in the middle. The CDR3 nucleotides are TGTGCCAGCAGCCAAGAGGCACTACCGGGGGAGACCCAGTACTTC. Residues: CASSQEALPGETQYF.

The chain couples TRBV6-1 to TRBJ2-1; D unclear. Trimming removed 2 bases at V and 3 bases at J, with 5 bases between. The CDR3 has 13 amino acids. CDR1 and CDR2 (germline): MNHNS, SASEGT. The CDR3, as DNA: TGTGCCAGCAGTGAACAGTTCTACAATGAGCAGTTCTTC. Encoded protein: CASSEQFYNEQFF.

With regard to this clone: A read error may account for a junction end that differs from germline. The chain combines TRBV2 with TRBJ1-4, with TRBD1 matching over 9 bases. This CDR3 has 17 amino acids. CDR1 and CDR2 from the germline V gene are SNHLY and FYNNEI. The CDR3 bases are TGTGCCAGCAGGGAAGGGACAGGGCTTGCAACTAATGAAAAACTGTTTTTT. It is translated as CASREGTGLATNEKLFF. Full variable domain (remainder filled in from reference TRBV2 and TRBJ1-4): EPEVTQTPSHQVTQMGQEVILRCVPISNHLYFYWYRQILGQKVEFLVSFYNNEISEKSEIFDDQFSVERPDGSNFTLKIRSTKLEDSAMYFCASREGTGLATNEKLFFGSGTQLSVL.

This chain joins TRBV9 and TRBJ2-2; 11 bases are a match to TRBD2. Germline assignment: CDR1 SGDLS and CDR2 YYNGEE. The junction had 7 bases not matched to a gene; V was cut back by 4 bases and J by 5 bases. The CDR3 spans 16 residues. The CDR3, as DNA: TGTGCCAGCAGCCCCCGACTAGCGGGAAAGACCGGGGAGCTGTTTTTT. Protein sequence: CASSPRLAGKTGELFF.

This chain joins TRBV29-1 and TRBJ2-3, with TRBD2 matching over 8 bases. Germline trimming cut 7 bases from V and 3 bases from J; bases unmatched to any gene: 3. CDR3 length equals 12 residues. The germline V gene has CDR1 SQVTM and CDR2 ANQGSEA. The CDR3 is CSATSDTDTQYF. CDR3 nucleotides: TGCAGCGCGACTAGCGATACAGATACGCAGTATTTT.

The chain carries TRBV20-1 and TRBJ1-5; D is ambiguous. Germline-derived CDR1 and CDR2 are DFQATT and SNEGSKA (reference sequence). CDR3 length equals 11 residues. Trimming left V 6 bases short and J 5 bases short, with 8 bases between. For the CDR3, the DNA is TGCAGTGCAGGCAGGCATCAGCCCCAGCATTTT. This codes for CSAGRHQPQHF.

V gene TRBV10-3 combines with J gene TRBJ2-5; 10 positions match TRBD2. CDR3 length: 15 amino acids. The V gene's germline CDR1 is ENHRY and CDR2 SYGVKD. J was trimmed by 0 bases and V by 6 bases; bases with no gene match: 4. CDR3 in amino acids: CAIRPSGSNQETQYF. Here the CDR3 DNA reads TGTGCCATCAGGCCTAGCGGGAGCAACCAAGAGACCCAGTACTTC.

This chain joins TRBV2 and TRBJ2-2, with D possibly being TRBD2 (5 bases). The V and J ends lost 6 bases and 0 bases respectively, with 14 bases between them. The CDR3 loop spans 16 amino acids. Germline V gene lookup returns CDR1 SNHLY and CDR2 FYNNEI. The chain's CDR3 is CASSSELVTNTGELFF. For the CDR3, the DNA is TGTGCCAGCAGCTCGGAACTAGTGACGAACACCGGGGAGCTGTTTTTT.

For this clone: Other DNA sequences in the sample encode the same CDR3. J is TRBJ1-6 and V is TRBV19; the match to TRBD1 covers 7 bases. From germline, CDR1 is LNHDA and CDR2 SQIVND (reference sequence). The CDR3 totals 14 residues. The J segment lost 7 bases and the V segment lost 4 bases, leaving 4 bases of the junction unmatched. CDR3 region: CASSNRDRNSPLHF. In nucleotides, the CDR3 is TGTGCCAGTAGTAACCGGGACAGAAATTCACCCCTCCACTTT.

The chain joins TRBV7-6 to TRBJ2-3, with D maybe TRBD1 (6 bases). CDR1 and CDR2 from the germline V gene are SGHVS and FNYEAQ. The CDR3 is made up of 18 amino acids. Trimming removed 0 bases from V and 1 base from J, with 17 bases in between. The CDR3 spells CASSLAGQSVFGTDTQYF. The CDR3 DNA reads as TGTGCCAGCAGCTTAGCAGGACAGTCGGTGTTCGGCACAGATACGCAGTATTTT.